This T cell receptor beta chain was documented in a study of post-analysis software for immune sequencing data. Notes on the study in general: Five or six TRBV segments were more frequent in patients than controls; TRBV5-6, TRBV5-1 and TRBV20-1 belonged to this group.

Trimming removed 5 bases at V and 4 bases at J, with 12 bases between. This CDR3 is built from 12 residues. Germline values: CDR1 DFQATT, CDR2 SNEGSKA (reference sequence). Each TCR beta cDNA library carried unique molecular identifiers. TCRdb ran MiXCR on the PCR reads and lists one entry per CDR3 protein. The sample has approximately 180,000 distinct CDR3 sequences, roughly 31% seen once; the top ten hold approximately 1.5%. This clonotype was seen ten or more times. What it binds is unknown. Sequenced: blood. The receptor comes from a girl aged 5-17 years with multiple sclerosis. The chain joins TRBV20-1 to TRBJ2-7, with no clear D. CDR3 region: CSAFEGMYEQYF. In DNA form, the CDR3 reads TGCAGTGCTTTCGAAGGGATGTACGAGCAGTACTTC.